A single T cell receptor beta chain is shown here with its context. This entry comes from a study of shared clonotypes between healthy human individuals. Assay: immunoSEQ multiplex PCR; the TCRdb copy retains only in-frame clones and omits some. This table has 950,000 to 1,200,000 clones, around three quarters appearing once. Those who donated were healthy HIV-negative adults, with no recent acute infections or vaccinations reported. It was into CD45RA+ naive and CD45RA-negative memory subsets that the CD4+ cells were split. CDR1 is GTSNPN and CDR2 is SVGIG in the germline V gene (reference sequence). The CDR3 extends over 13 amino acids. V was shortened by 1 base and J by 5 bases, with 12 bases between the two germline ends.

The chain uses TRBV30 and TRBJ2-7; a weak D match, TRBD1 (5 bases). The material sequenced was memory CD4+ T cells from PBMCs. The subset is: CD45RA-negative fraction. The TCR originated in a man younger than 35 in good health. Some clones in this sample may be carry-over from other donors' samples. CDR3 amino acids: CAWSGGATHEQYF. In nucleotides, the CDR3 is TGTGCCTGGAGTGGGGGCGCGACACACGAGCAGTACTTC.